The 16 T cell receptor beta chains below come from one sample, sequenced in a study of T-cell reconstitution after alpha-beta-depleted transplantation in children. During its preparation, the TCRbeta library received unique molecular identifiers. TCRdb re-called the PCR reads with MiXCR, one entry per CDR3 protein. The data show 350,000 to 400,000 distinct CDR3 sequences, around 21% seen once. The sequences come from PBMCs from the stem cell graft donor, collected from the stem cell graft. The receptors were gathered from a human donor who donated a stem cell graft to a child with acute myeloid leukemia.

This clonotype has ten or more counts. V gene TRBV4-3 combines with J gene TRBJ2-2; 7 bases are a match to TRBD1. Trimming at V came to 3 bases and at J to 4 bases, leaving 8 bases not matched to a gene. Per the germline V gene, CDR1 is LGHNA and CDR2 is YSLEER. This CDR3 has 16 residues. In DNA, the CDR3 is TGCGCCAGCAGCCAGAGGACAGGTGTTGGCACCGGGGAGCTGTTTTTT. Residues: CASSQRTGVGTGELFF.

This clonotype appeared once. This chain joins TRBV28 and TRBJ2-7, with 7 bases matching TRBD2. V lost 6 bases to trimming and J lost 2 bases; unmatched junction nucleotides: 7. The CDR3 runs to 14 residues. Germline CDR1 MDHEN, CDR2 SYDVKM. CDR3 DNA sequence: TGTGCCAGCAGCACACTAGCGCCGACCTACGAGCAGTACTTC. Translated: CASSTLAPTYEQYF. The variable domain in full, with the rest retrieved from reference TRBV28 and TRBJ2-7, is DVKVTQSSRYLVKRTGEKVFLECVQDMDHENMFWYRQDPGLGLRLIYFSYDVKMKEKGDIPEGYSVSREKKERFSLILESASTNQTSMYLCASSTLAPTYEQYFGPGTRLTVT.

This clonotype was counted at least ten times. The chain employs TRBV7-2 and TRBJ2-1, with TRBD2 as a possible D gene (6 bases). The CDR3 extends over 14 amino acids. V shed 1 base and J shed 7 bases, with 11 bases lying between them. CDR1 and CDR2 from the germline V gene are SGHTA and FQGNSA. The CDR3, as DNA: TGTGCCAGCAGCTTAGTACTAGCACGGAATGAGCAGTTCTTC. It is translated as CASSLVLARNEQFF.

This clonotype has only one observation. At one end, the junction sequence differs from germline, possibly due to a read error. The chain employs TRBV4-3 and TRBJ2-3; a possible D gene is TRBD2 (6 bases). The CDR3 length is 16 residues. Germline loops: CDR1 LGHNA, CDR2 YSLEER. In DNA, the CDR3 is TGCGCCAGCAGCCAAGAGGTCGGGGGTTCGGCAGATACGGAGTATTTT. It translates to CASSQEVGGSADTEYF.

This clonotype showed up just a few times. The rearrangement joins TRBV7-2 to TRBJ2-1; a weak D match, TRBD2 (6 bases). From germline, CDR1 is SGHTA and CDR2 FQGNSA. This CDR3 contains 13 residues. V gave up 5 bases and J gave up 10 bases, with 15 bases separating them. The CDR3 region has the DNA TGTGCCAGCAGCCCCTACCGGACTAACGAGCAGTTCTTC. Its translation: CASSPYRTNEQFF.

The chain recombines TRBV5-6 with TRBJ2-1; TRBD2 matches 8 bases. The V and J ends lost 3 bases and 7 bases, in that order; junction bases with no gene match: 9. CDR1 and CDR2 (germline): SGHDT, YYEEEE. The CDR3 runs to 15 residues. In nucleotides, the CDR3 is TGTGCCAGCAGCTGGGCGGGGGGAACACGGAATGAGCAGTTCTTC. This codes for CASSWAGGTRNEQFF.

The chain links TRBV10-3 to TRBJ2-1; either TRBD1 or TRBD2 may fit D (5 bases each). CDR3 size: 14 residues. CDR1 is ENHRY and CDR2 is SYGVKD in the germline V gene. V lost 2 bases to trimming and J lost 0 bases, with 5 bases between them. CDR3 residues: CAISEGGSYNEQFF. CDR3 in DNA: TGTGCCATCAGTGAGGGGGGCTCCTACAATGAGCAGTTCTTC.

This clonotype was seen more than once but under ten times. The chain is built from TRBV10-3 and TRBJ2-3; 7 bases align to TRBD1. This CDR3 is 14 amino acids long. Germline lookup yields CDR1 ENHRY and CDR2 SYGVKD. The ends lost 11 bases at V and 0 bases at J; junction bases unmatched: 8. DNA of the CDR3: TGTGCCGCGACCGACAGGGCTAGCACAGATACGCAGTATTTT. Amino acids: CAATDRASTDTQYF.

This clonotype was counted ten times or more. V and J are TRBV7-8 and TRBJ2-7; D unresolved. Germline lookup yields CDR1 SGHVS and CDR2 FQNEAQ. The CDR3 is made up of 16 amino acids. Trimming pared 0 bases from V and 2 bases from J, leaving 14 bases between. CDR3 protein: CASSLALPEGPYEQYF. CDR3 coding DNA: TGTGCCAGCAGCTTAGCACTCCCCGAAGGCCCCTACGAGCAGTACTTC.

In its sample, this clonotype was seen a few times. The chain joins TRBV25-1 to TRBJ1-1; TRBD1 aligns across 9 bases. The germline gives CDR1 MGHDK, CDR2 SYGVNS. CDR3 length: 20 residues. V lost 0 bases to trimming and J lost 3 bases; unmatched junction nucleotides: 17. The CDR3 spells CASSEYKGLRDRVGDTEAFF. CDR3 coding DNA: TGTGCCAGCAGTGAATATAAGGGGCTTCGGGACAGGGTAGGGGACACTGAAGCTTTCTTT. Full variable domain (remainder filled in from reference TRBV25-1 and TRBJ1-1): EADIYQTPRYLVIGTGKKITLECSQTMGHDKMYWYQQDPGMELHLIHYSYGVNSTEKGDLSSESTVSRIRTEHFPLTLESARPSHTSQYLCASSEYKGLRDRVGDTEAFFGQGTRLTVV.

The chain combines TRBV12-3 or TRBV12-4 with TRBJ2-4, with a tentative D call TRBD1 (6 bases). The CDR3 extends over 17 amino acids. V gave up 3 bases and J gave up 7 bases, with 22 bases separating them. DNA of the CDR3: TGTGCCAGCAGTTTTGAGGGGGACCTTCTAGCTAGTAACATTCAGTACTTC. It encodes CASSFEGDLLASNIQYF.

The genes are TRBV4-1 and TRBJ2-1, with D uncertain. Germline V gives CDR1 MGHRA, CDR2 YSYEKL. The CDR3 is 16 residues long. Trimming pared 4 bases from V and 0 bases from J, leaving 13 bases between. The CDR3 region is CASSPQPYSSYNEQFF. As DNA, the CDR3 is TGCGCCAGCAGCCCCCAACCATATAGCTCCTACAATGAGCAGTTCTTC.

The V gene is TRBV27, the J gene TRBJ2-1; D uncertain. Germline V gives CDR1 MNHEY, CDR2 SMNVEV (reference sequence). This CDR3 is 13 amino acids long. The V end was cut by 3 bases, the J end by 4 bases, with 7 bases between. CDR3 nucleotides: TGTGCCAGCAGTTTTGCCGAGTACAATGAGCAGTTCTTC. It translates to CASSFAEYNEQFF.

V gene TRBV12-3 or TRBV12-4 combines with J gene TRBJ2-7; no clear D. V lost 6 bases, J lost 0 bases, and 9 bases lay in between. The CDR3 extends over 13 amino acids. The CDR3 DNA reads TGTGCCAGCAGACAGACAACCTCCTACGAGCAGTACTTC. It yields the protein CASRQTTSYEQYF.

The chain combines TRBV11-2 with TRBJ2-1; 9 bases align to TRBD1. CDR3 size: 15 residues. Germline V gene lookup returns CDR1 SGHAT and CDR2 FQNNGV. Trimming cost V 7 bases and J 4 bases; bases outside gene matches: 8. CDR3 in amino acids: CASTLQGALYNEQFF. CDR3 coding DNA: TGTGCCAGCACCCTACAGGGGGCACTGTACAATGAGCAGTTCTTC.

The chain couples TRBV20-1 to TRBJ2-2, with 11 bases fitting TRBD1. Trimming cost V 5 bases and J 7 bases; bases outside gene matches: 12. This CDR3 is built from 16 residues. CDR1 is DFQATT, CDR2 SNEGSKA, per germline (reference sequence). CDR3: CSALPWDRGNHGELFF. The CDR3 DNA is TGCAGTGCTCTTCCTTGGGACAGGGGGAATCACGGGGAGCTGTTTTTT.